This is a list of T cell receptor beta chains from one sample in a study of beta chain features in type 1 diabetes. Profiled with immunoSEQ multiplex PCR; TCRdb holds only in-frame clones, not every one. The sample records tens of thousands of clones, about a third being singletons. Source material: stem cell memory CD4+ T cells from blood. Receptor source: a woman aged 18-29 years in good health. Both conserved end residues are part of each CDR3. The order of the fields is J gene, D gene, V gene, clone size, CDR3 DNA, CDR3 protein. D genes are given only for firm matches. Not every row has a clone size; where given, it reads once, few, many or a size class.

j_call: TRBJ1-5; d_call: .; v_call: TRBV6-6; clone_size: .; cdr3_nt: TGTGCCAGCAGGCCAGGGAGGAGGGAGGGTCAGCCCCAGCATTTT; cdr3_aa: CASRPGRREGQPQHF
j_call: TRBJ1-5; d_call: .; v_call: TRBV2; clone_size: .; cdr3_nt: TGTGCCAGCAGTGTTGGCAGGATTAGCAATCAGCCCCAGCATTTT; cdr3_aa: CASSVGRISNQPQHF
j_call: TRBJ1-2; d_call: TRBD1; v_call: TRBV5-4; clone_size: once; cdr3_nt: TGTGCCAGCAGGGGGGCCGGACAGGGGGGCTACACCTTC; cdr3_aa: CASRGAGQGGYTF
j_call: TRBJ2-1; d_call: TRBD2; v_call: TRBV9; clone_size: .; cdr3_nt: TGTGCCAGCAGCGTCGGACTAGGGAGTAGTGAGCAGTTCTTC; cdr3_aa: CASSVGLGSSEQFF
j_call: TRBJ2-7; d_call: TRBD2; v_call: TRBV5-1; clone_size: .; cdr3_nt: TGCGCCAGCAGCTTGGCAGTGGCGGGAGTTGACGAGCAGTACTTC; cdr3_aa: CASSLAVAGVDEQYF
j_call: TRBJ1-1; d_call: .; v_call: TRBV5-6; clone_size: .; cdr3_nt: TGTGCCAGCACCCTGGGGGGGGACACTGAAGCTTTCTTT; cdr3_aa: CASTLGGDTEAFF
j_call: TRBJ2-2; d_call: .; v_call: TRBV5-6; clone_size: .; cdr3_nt: TGTGCCAGCAGCTTGGCCAGGGTCAGAGAAGGGGAGCTGTTTTTT; cdr3_aa: CASSLARVREGELFF
j_call: TRBJ1-1; d_call: .; v_call: TRBV2; clone_size: once; cdr3_nt: TGTGCCAGCCAACAGGGCATGAACACTGAAGCTTTCTTT; cdr3_aa: CASQQGMNTEAFF
j_call: TRBJ1-1; d_call: .; v_call: TRBV15; clone_size: .; cdr3_nt: TGTGCCACCAGCAGAGATATTATCCCTGGGAGGACTGAAGCTTTCTTT; cdr3_aa: CATSRDIIPGRTEAFF
j_call: TRBJ2-7; d_call: TRBD2; v_call: TRBV6-5; clone_size: .; cdr3_nt: TGTGCCAGCAGTTACTCGTTTAGCGGGGATTTGTACGAGCAGTACTTC; cdr3_aa: CASSYSFSGDLYEQYF
j_call: TRBJ2-4; d_call: .; v_call: TRBV5-5; clone_size: .; cdr3_nt: TGTGCCAGCAGCCTCCCCCCCGGCAGGGGCCCGGGAAAAAACATTCAGTACTTC; cdr3_aa: CASSLPPGRGPGKNIQYF
j_call: TRBJ2-1; d_call: TRBD2; v_call: TRBV18; clone_size: .; cdr3_nt: TGTGCCAGCTCACCGCGCGCATCTAGCGGGGGGATCTACAATGAGCAGTTCTTC; cdr3_aa: CASSPRASSGGIYNEQFF
j_call: TRBJ2-7; d_call: TRBD1; v_call: TRBV11-2; clone_size: few; cdr3_nt: TGTGCCAGCAGCTTAGGCAGGGGGCTCTACGAGCAGTACTTC; cdr3_aa: CASSLGRGLYEQYF
j_call: TRBJ2-3; d_call: .; v_call: TRBV18; clone_size: .; cdr3_nt: TGTGCCAGCTCACCGGACTGGACTAGCACAGATACGCAGTATTTT; cdr3_aa: CASSPDWTSTDTQYF
j_call: TRBJ2-5; d_call: .; v_call: TRBV5-1; clone_size: .; cdr3_nt: TGCGCCAGCAGCTCGCGACAGATCCAAGAGACCCAGTACTTC; cdr3_aa: CASSSRQIQETQYF
j_call: TRBJ2-5; d_call: TRBD2; v_call: TRBV25-1; clone_size: .; cdr3_nt: TGTGCCAGCAGTGGACTAGCTAGAGAGACCCAGTACTTC; cdr3_aa: CASSGLARETQYF
j_call: TRBJ2-3; d_call: TRBD2; v_call: TRBV4-2; clone_size: few; cdr3_nt: TGTGCCAGCAGCCAAGAAGCGGGAGAAAGGACCGATACGCAGTATTTT; cdr3_aa: CASSQEAGERTDTQYF
j_call: TRBJ1-3; d_call: TRBD1; v_call: TRBV13; clone_size: .; cdr3_nt: TGTGCCAGCAGCCTCAACCTCCGGACAGGGCAGTCTGGAAACACCATATATTTT; cdr3_aa: CASSLNLRTGQSGNTIYF
j_call: TRBJ2-3; d_call: TRBD2; v_call: TRBV5-5; clone_size: few; cdr3_nt: TGTGCCAGCAGCTTCGAACTAGCGGTGGGGGATACGCAGTATTTT; cdr3_aa: CASSFELAVGDTQYF
j_call: TRBJ2-3; d_call: .; v_call: TRBV2; clone_size: .; cdr3_nt: TGTGCCAGCAGTGAAGGGGGGGTCGCAGATACGCAGTATTTT; cdr3_aa: CASSEGGVADTQYF
j_call: TRBJ1-4; d_call: .; v_call: TRBV15; clone_size: .; cdr3_nt: TGTGCCACCAGCAGACGAAGCGTTGCAACTAATGAAAAACTGTTTTTT; cdr3_aa: CATSRRSVATNEKLFF
j_call: TRBJ1-1; d_call: .; v_call: TRBV2; clone_size: few; cdr3_nt: TGTGCCAGCAACGAGACACCCAACACTGAAGCTTTCTTT; cdr3_aa: CASNETPNTEAFF
j_call: TRBJ1-1; d_call: TRBD1; v_call: TRBV29-1; clone_size: many; cdr3_nt: TGCAGCGTGGACAGGGAGACTGAAGCTTTCTTT; cdr3_aa: CSVDRETEAFF
j_call: TRBJ1-4; d_call: .; v_call: TRBV4-3; clone_size: once; cdr3_nt: TGCGCCAGCAGCCAAGATGGGCAGACTAATGAAAAACTGTTTTTT; cdr3_aa: CASSQDGQTNEKLFF
j_call: TRBJ1-1; d_call: TRBD1; v_call: TRBV19; clone_size: .; cdr3_nt: TGTGCCAGTAGTCCTGACAGGGTGATCACTGAAGCTTTCTTT; cdr3_aa: CASSPDRVITEAFF
j_call: TRBJ2-7; d_call: .; v_call: TRBV9; clone_size: .; cdr3_nt: TGTGCCAGCAGCGTAGATTGGGCGGGATCCTACGAGCAGTACTTC; cdr3_aa: CASSVDWAGSYEQYF
j_call: TRBJ1-1; d_call: .; v_call: TRBV19; clone_size: .; cdr3_nt: TGTGCCAGTAGTATTGGGGCAGCGATGAACACTGAAGCTTTCTTT; cdr3_aa: CASSIGAAMNTEAFF
j_call: TRBJ2-3; d_call: .; v_call: TRBV4-3; clone_size: .; cdr3_nt: TGCGCCAGCAGCCAAGAGGGCTCCCCAAATACGCAGTATTTT; cdr3_aa: CASSQEGSPNTQYF
j_call: TRBJ2-5; d_call: .; v_call: TRBV5-4; clone_size: few; cdr3_nt: TGTGCCAGCAGCGCTAACGGGGTCGAGACCCAGTACTTC; cdr3_aa: CASSANGVETQYF
j_call: TRBJ2-2; d_call: TRBD1; v_call: TRBV25-1; clone_size: .; cdr3_nt: TGTGCCAGCGGACTGACAGGGGTGAACACCGGGGAGCTGTTTTTT; cdr3_aa: CASGLTGVNTGELFF
j_call: TRBJ2-3; d_call: .; v_call: TRBV4-3; clone_size: .; cdr3_nt: TGCGCCAGCAGCTCCCGACTGTCCACAGATACGCAGTATTTT; cdr3_aa: CASSSRLSTDTQYF
j_call: TRBJ1-3; d_call: .; v_call: TRBV2; clone_size: .; cdr3_nt: TGTGCCAGCAGTGAAGCGCGGGGCACCATATATTTT; cdr3_aa: CASSEARGTIYF
j_call: TRBJ2-1; d_call: TRBD2; v_call: TRBV15; clone_size: few; cdr3_nt: TGTGCCACCAGCAGAAACACCGGGACTAGGGAGTTCTTC; cdr3_aa: CATSRNTGTREFF
j_call: TRBJ2-5; d_call: TRBD2; v_call: TRBV4-3; clone_size: few; cdr3_nt: TGCGCCAGCAGCCAAGCCCAGGCGAGCGGGGTGTCAGGGGAGACCCAGTACTTC; cdr3_aa: CASSQAQASGVSGETQYF
j_call: TRBJ2-5; d_call: .; v_call: TRBV5-1; clone_size: few; cdr3_nt: TGCGCCAGCAGCTTGGACGCCGCGTGGGAGACCCAGTACTTC; cdr3_aa: CASSLDAAWETQYF
j_call: TRBJ2-7; d_call: .; v_call: TRBV15; clone_size: few; cdr3_nt: TGTGCCACCAGCAGAGATCCAGGGGTCGCCTACGAGCAGTACTTC; cdr3_aa: CATSRDPGVAYEQYF
j_call: TRBJ2-2; d_call: .; v_call: TRBV5-1; clone_size: .; cdr3_nt: TGCGCCAGCAGCTCACAGAACACCGGGGAGCTGTTTTTT; cdr3_aa: CASSSQNTGELFF
j_call: TRBJ1-4; d_call: .; v_call: TRBV4-1; clone_size: .; cdr3_nt: TGCGCCAGCAGCCAAGACCAGGAAAAACTGTTTTTT; cdr3_aa: CASSQDQEKLFF
j_call: TRBJ2-3; d_call: .; v_call: TRBV7-2; clone_size: .; cdr3_nt: TGTGCCAGCAGCTCCACCAGCGCAGATACGCAGTATTTT; cdr3_aa: CASSSTSADTQYF
j_call: TRBJ2-3; d_call: .; v_call: TRBV14; clone_size: .; cdr3_nt: TGTGCCAGCAGCCAACAATCCAGTTCAGATACGCAGTATTTT; cdr3_aa: CASSQQSSSDTQYF
j_call: TRBJ1-5; d_call: .; v_call: TRBV6-7; clone_size: .; cdr3_nt: TGTGCCAGCAGTTACTCGTGGACAGCTAAAAATCAGCCCCAGCATTTT; cdr3_aa: CASSYSWTAKNQPQHF
j_call: TRBJ2-1; d_call: TRBD2; v_call: TRBV19; clone_size: few; cdr3_nt: TGTGCCAGTAGTCCTTGGGGGTCGGGGGGGCACTACAATGAGCAGTTCTTC; cdr3_aa: CASSPWGSGGHYNEQFF
j_call: TRBJ2-7; d_call: .; v_call: TRBV14; clone_size: many; cdr3_nt: TGTGCCAGCAGCCCGGTTTCCTACGAGCAGTACTTC; cdr3_aa: CASSPVSYEQYF
j_call: TRBJ1-5; d_call: .; v_call: TRBV18; clone_size: few; cdr3_nt: TGTGCCAGCTCACAAGTTTTCGGGAGCAATCAGCCCCAGCATTTT; cdr3_aa: CASSQVFGSNQPQHF
j_call: TRBJ2-6; d_call: .; v_call: TRBV29-1; clone_size: many; cdr3_nt: TGCAGCGTTGAAGATAGGACAGCCGGGGCCAACGTCCTGACTTTC; cdr3_aa: CSVEDRTAGANVLTF
j_call: TRBJ2-6; d_call: .; v_call: TRBV4-1; clone_size: .; cdr3_nt: TGCGCCAGCAGCCAATTTGGACAGTCTGGGGCCAACGTCCTGACTTTC; cdr3_aa: CASSQFGQSGANVLTF
j_call: TRBJ1-2; d_call: .; v_call: TRBV6-5; clone_size: .; cdr3_nt: TGTGCCAGCTGCGGAGACAGGGGCTACACCTTC; cdr3_aa: CASCGDRGYTF
j_call: TRBJ2-7; d_call: .; v_call: TRBV20-1; clone_size: .; cdr3_nt: TGCAGTGCTAGAGCAAACTACGAGCAGTACTTC; cdr3_aa: CSARANYEQYF